This T cell receptor beta chain was retrieved from a study of blood T cell repertoires in COVID-19. CDR3 size: 13 residues. V dropped 6 bases and J dropped 4 bases, with 10 bases sitting between them. Authors' methods: The assay estimated nucleated cells by amplifying reference gene primers. Only in-frame clones appear in the TCRdb table, and some are missing; sequencing was by immunoSEQ multiplex PCR. V and J calls and clone size are those listed in that table; D and trimming were worked out from the DNA. Of roughly 270,000 clones listed, 80% to 85% are singletons. Remarks on this clone: Other DNA sequences in this specimen translate into the identical CDR3.

Source material: PBMCs or T cells enriched from blood (not recorded which). This receptor was taken from a man aged 40-49 years who had been exposed to COVID-19. This chain uses TRBV12-3 or TRBV12-4 with TRBJ1-5; D might be TRBD1 (6 bases). CDR3: CASRQGRNQPQHF. In DNA form, the CDR3 reads TGTGCCAGCAGGCAGGGGAGAAATCAGCCCCAGCATTTT.